Shown below are 32 T cell receptor beta chains from a single sample sequenced in a study of cytomegalovirus exposure and HLA in healthy donors. The PCR ran on 60 Vbeta and 13 Jbeta primers. The assay was immunoSEQ multiplex PCR, and TCRdb's table has in-frame clones only and misses some. Among 74,000 or so clones listed, around 79% were seen once. The sequencing sample was made of PBMCs. These TCRs come from a woman in her forties in good health and CMV-seropositive.

V and J are TRBV5-4 and TRBJ1-1; TRBD1 might be the D (6 bases). The CDR3 loop spans 15 amino acids. The V gene lost 1 base and the J gene lost 2 bases, with 12 bases spanning the gap. Germline V lookup: CDR1 SGHNT, CDR2 YYREEE (reference sequence). The CDR3 spells CASSLRGQSNTEAFF. The CDR3 nucleotides read TGTGCCAGCAGCTTGCGTGGACAGAGCAACACTGAAGCTTTCTTT.

The genes are TRBV7-9 and TRBJ1-2; TRBD1 agrees at 8 bases. Trimming took 7 bases from V and 3 from J; bases not matched to a gene: 10. The CDR3 runs to 15 residues. Germline-derived CDR1 and CDR2 are SEHNR and FQNEAQ (reference sequence). CDR3 in amino acids: CASIPPDRDDYGYTF. The CDR3 DNA follows: TGTGCCAGCATCCCCCCGGACAGGGATGACTATGGCTACACCTTC.

A few counts support this clone. CDR3 DNA: TGTGCCAGCAGCTTAGCTACAGGGCACACTGAAGCTTTCTTT. Its translation is CASSLATGHTEAFF. V gene TRBV7-9 combines with J gene TRBJ1-1; tentative D call: TRBD1 (6 bases). This CDR3 region has 14 residues. Germline V CDR1 and CDR2: SEHNR, FQNEAQ (reference sequence). Trimming took off 0 bases at V and 3 bases at J, with 8 bases between the two ends.

The chain employs TRBV27 and TRBJ2-7; the match to TRBD2 covers 7 bases. The germline V gene has CDR1 MNHEY and CDR2 SMNVEV (reference sequence). After removal of 11 bases from V and 0 bases from J, the junction contained 10 bases not matched to a gene. This CDR3 region has 14 residues. The CDR3 sequence is CAGHGRELSYEQYF. Written as DNA, the CDR3 is TGTGCCGGCCATGGGCGGGAGCTCTCCTACGAGCAGTACTTC.

This clone has a single count. The chain joins TRBV30 to TRBJ2-7; 7 bases align to TRBD2. Germline CDR1 GTSNPN, CDR2 SVGIG (reference sequence). This CDR3 has 11 residues. The J segment lost 3 bases and the V segment lost 6 bases, leaving 2 bases of the junction unmatched. This CDR3 is CACRTSYEQYF. CDR3 DNA sequence: TGTGCCTGTAGGACTAGCTACGAGCAGTACTTC. Supplemented by reference TRBV30 and TRBJ2-7, the full variable domain reads SQTIHQWPATLVQPVGSPLSLECTVEGTSNPNLYWYRQAAGRGLQLLFYSVGIGQISSEVPQNLSASRPQDRQFILSSKKLLLSDSGFYLCACRTSYEQYFGPGTRLTVT.

This sequence joins TRBV18 and TRBJ2-5; the D is unclear. The V gene's germline CDR1 is KGHSH and CDR2 LQKENI. The V gene lost 2 bases and the J gene lost 5 bases, with 6 bases spanning the gap. The CDR3 is 12 amino acids. This CDR3 reads CASSPGPETQYF. CDR3 sequence (DNA): TGTGCCAGCTCACCAGGGCCCGAGACCCAGTACTTC. The full variable domain, rest sourced from reference TRBV18 and TRBJ2-5, is NAGVMQNPRHLVRRRGQEARLRCSPMKGHSHVYWYRQLPEEGLKFMVYLQKENIIDESGMPKERFSAEFPKEGPSILRIQQVVRGDSAAYFCASSPGPETQYFGPGTRLLVL.

The gene calls are TRBV7-7 and TRBJ1-1; D unresolved. Germline V CDR1 and CDR2: SSHAT, FNYEAQ (reference sequence). The CDR3 has 13 residues. V was cut by 5 bases and J by 1 base, with 8 bases left in between. The CDR3 DNA is TGTGCCAGCAGCCCGAGTACGAACACTGAAGCTTTCTTT. Its translation is CASSPSTNTEAFF.

V is TRBV15 and J is TRBJ1-5; D gene unclear. Germline CDR1 LNHNV, CDR2 YYDKDF (reference sequence). V was clipped by 3 bases and J by 6 bases, with 15 bases between them. The CDR3 is 15 residues long. For the CDR3, the DNA is TGTGCCACCAGCAGCACAGCTCTCCGGGGTCAGCCCCAGCATTTT. Protein: CATSSTALRGQPQHF.

The rearrangement links TRBV29-1 to TRBJ2-1; 7 bases fit TRBD2. CDR1 SQVTM and CDR2 ANQGSEA come from the germline V gene. The V and J ends lost 4 bases and 2 bases, in that order; junction bases with no gene match: 5. The CDR3 spans 14 residues. In DNA form, the CDR3 reads TGCAGCGTTGGGGGGGGAACAACCTACAATGAGCAGTTCTTC. Translated: CSVGGGTTYNEQFF.

This clone was detected once. The chain employs TRBV14 and TRBJ2-1; D is perhaps TRBD2 (5 bases). The germline CDR1 and CDR2 sequences are SGHDN and FVKESK. Trimming pared 4 bases from V and 9 bases from J, leaving 19 bases between. The CDR3 has 15 residues. This CDR3 reads CASSPRFSGRGEQFF. CDR3 in DNA: TGTGCCAGCAGCCCTAGATTCAGCGGTCGGGGTGAGCAGTTCTTC.

The table lists this clone with a count of one. The chain couples TRBV14 to TRBJ2-1; 9 bases are shared with TRBD1. This CDR3 is 16 amino acids long. CDR1 and CDR2 from the germline V gene are SGHDN and FVKESK. The J segment lost 7 bases and the V segment lost 2 bases, leaving 9 bases of the junction unmatched. The CDR3 DNA reads as TGTGCCAGCAGCCAAACTTTGGGACAGGGTCGGAATGAGCAGTTCTTC. This encodes CASSQTLGQGRNEQFF.

The chain recombines TRBV30 with TRBJ1-4, with TRBD1 as a possible D gene (6 bases). With 0 bases removed from V and 7 bases from J, the gap between germline ends came to 12 bases. Germline CDR1 is GTSNPN and CDR2 is SVGIG (reference sequence). The CDR3 runs 14 residues. The CDR3 bases are TGTGCCTGGAGTGTAAGGGGGACGGGTGAAAAACTGTTTTTT. It codes for CAWSVRGTGEKLFF.

This chain joins TRBV2 and TRBJ1-5, with D unresolved. The germline CDR1 and CDR2 sequences are SNHLY and FYNNEI. V was shortened by 5 bases and J by 2 bases, with 10 bases between the two germline ends. The CDR3 contains 14 residues. CDR3 DNA sequence: TGTGCCAGCAGTAGTTTTTCGGGCAATCAGCCCCAGCATTTT. It codes for CASSSFSGNQPQHF.

The CDR3, as DNA: TGTGCCAGCAGCCGAGGGGGGGACTATGGCTACACCTTC. Its protein is CASSRGGDYGYTF. The rearrangement uses TRBV6-5 and TRBJ1-2; D might be TRBD1 (6 bases). V dropped 6 bases and J dropped 3 bases, with 11 bases sitting between them. CDR1 is MNHEY, CDR2 SVGAGI, per germline. This CDR3 comprises 13 residues.

This clone was recorded once. The chain uses TRBV19 and TRBJ2-5; TRBD2 might be the D (6 bases). Germline V CDR1 and CDR2: LNHDA, SQIVND (reference sequence). The CDR3 is 13 amino acids. V was trimmed by 1 base and J by 5 bases, leaving 8 bases between them. In DNA form, the CDR3 reads TGTGCCAGTAGTATAGCGGGACTCGAGACCCAGTACTTC. Translation: CASSIAGLETQYF.

This clone was seen just once. V gene TRBV9 combines with J gene TRBJ2-5; D might be TRBD1 (6 bases). Germline V gene lookup returns CDR1 SGDLS and CDR2 YYNGEE. CDR3 size: 15 residues. V was shortened by 1 base and J by 5 bases, with 15 bases between the two germline ends. The CDR3: CASSVQTGPRETQYF. CDR3 DNA: TGTGCCAGCAGCGTACAAACAGGGCCCCGGGAGACCCAGTACTTC.

The V and J genes are TRBV2 and TRBJ1-1; D is ambiguous. The CDR3 extends over 15 amino acids. CDR1 SNHLY and CDR2 FYNNEI come from the germline V gene. Trimming pared 4 bases from V and 0 bases from J, leaving 12 bases between. This chain's CDR3 is CASSATHVMNTEAFF. The CDR3 DNA is TGTGCCAGCAGTGCTACGCACGTCATGAACACTGAAGCTTTCTTT.

The chain recombines TRBV27 with TRBJ1-2; 7 bases are shared with TRBD1. The CDR3 consists of 18 residues. The trim removed 6 bases at V and 0 bases at J, leaving 16 bases unmatched. Germline V gene lookup returns CDR1 MNHEY and CDR2 SMNVEV (reference sequence). DNA for the CDR3: TGTGCCAGCAGGAAGAACGACAGGGTTTACGAATCTAACTATGGCTACACCTTC. Amino acids: CASRKNDRVYESNYGYTF.

The chain carries TRBV28 and TRBJ1-2; 10 bases match TRBD1. V lost 7 bases, J lost 7 bases, and 12 bases stayed unmatched. This CDR3 has 15 residues. CDR1 and CDR2 (germline): MDHEN, SYDVKM. The DNA for the CDR3 is TGTGCCAGCACCCTAACCGACAGGGGGCGTGCTGGCTACACCTTC. It specifies CASTLTDRGRAGYTF.

This clone is a singleton in its sample. V and J are TRBV2 and TRBJ1-6, with D perhaps matching TRBD1 (5 bases). Trimming removed 5 bases at V and 4 bases at J, with 9 bases between. Germline assignment: CDR1 SNHLY and CDR2 FYNNEI. This CDR3 contains 14 residues. CDR3 in DNA: TGTGCCAGCAGTAGGCAGGGATATAATTCACCCCTCCACTTT. Translated: CASSRQGYNSPLHF. The entire variable domain, with the rest obtained from reference TRBV2 and TRBJ1-6, is as follows: EPEVTQTPSHQVTQMGQEVILRCVPISNHLYFYWYRQILGQKVEFLVSFYNNEISEKSEIFDDQFSVERPDGSNFTLKIRSTKLEDSAMYFCASSRQGYNSPLHFGNGTRLTVT.

CDR3 sequence (DNA): TGTGCCAGTAGTGAGGGGGTCCGAGGTGAAAAACTGTTTTTT. Translating gives CASSEGVRGEKLFF. The chain recombines TRBV19 with TRBJ1-4; a possible D gene is TRBD1 (6 bases). The CDR3 runs to 14 residues. From germline, CDR1 is LNHDA and CDR2 SQIVND (reference sequence). Trimming shortened V by 5 bases and J by 7 bases, and 14 bases separated the two germline ends.

The chain joins TRBV7-5 to TRBJ2-3; TRBD2, the D gene given by the table, was not confirmed from the DNA. TRBV7-5 is classified as a pseudogene. The CDR3 covers 16 residues. CDR3 protein: CARSLELAFRTDTQYF. As DNA, the CDR3 is TGTGCCAGAAGCTTAGAACTAGCGTTCCGCACAGATACGCAGTATTTT.

The V and J genes are TRBV30 and TRBJ1-1; D is perhaps TRBD1 (5 bases). Germline V gene data show CDR1 as GTSNPN and CDR2 as SVGIG (reference sequence). The CDR3 totals 13 residues. The V gene lost 5 bases and the J gene lost 0 bases, with 10 bases spanning the gap. The CDR3 nucleotides are TGTGCCTGGGCTCGGGACTTGAACACTGAAGCTTTCTTT. This sequence encodes CAWARDLNTEAFF.

J is TRBJ1-1 and V is TRBV10-3, with 9 bases that match TRBD1. This CDR3 contains 15 residues. V was clipped by 3 bases and J by 6 bases; unmatched bases: 8. Germline-derived CDR1 and CDR2 are ENHRY and SYGVKD. Here the CDR3 DNA reads TGTGCCATCAGTGATAGGGACAGGGCCCCCCCTGAAGCTTTCTTT. Its translation is CAISDRDRAPPEAFF.

V gene TRBV7-9 combines with J gene TRBJ2-7; possibly TRBD2 for D (6 bases). The CDR3 runs 12 residues. The germline V gene has CDR1 SEHNR and CDR2 FQNEAQ (reference sequence). Trimming cost V 8 bases and J 2 bases, with 10 bases left between them. This CDR3 reads CASGLQPYEQYF. The CDR3 DNA reads as TGTGCCAGCGGACTACAGCCCTACGAGCAGTACTTC.

The chain joins TRBV29-1 to TRBJ2-7, with D maybe TRBD1 (6 bases). CDR3 length equals 14 residues. Germline CDR1 reads SQVTM; CDR2 reads ANQGSEA. Trimming cost V 6 bases and J 0 bases, with 15 bases left between them. The CDR3 loop reads CSVTGTSHSYEQYF. The CDR3, as DNA: TGCAGCGTGACCGGGACAAGTCACTCCTACGAGCAGTACTTC.

V is TRBV7-9 and J is TRBJ2-1, with D possibly matching TRBD2 (6 bases). Trimming cost V 5 bases and J 5 bases, with 16 bases left between them. CDR3 size: 15 residues. The germline V gene encodes CDR1 SEHNR and CDR2 FQNEAQ (reference sequence). CDR3 loop: CASSPEGRLDNEQFF. CDR3 DNA: TGTGCCAGCAGCCCGGAGGGGAGACTTGACAATGAGCAGTTCTTC.

V is TRBV9 and J is TRBJ2-3; the match to TRBD2 covers 12 bases. The CDR3 sequence is 17 residues long. The ends lost 0 bases at V and 0 bases at J; junction bases unmatched: 2. Germline V gene data show CDR1 as SGDLS and CDR2 as YYNGEE. Written as DNA, the CDR3 is TGTGCCAGCAGCGTAGGACTAGCGGGGGCTAGCACAGATACGCAGTATTTT. Encoded protein: CASSVGLAGASTDTQYF.

This clone was found once. The chain carries TRBV10-1 and TRBJ2-7; tentative D call: TRBD1 (5 bases). The CDR3 loop spans 15 amino acids. V was clipped by 8 bases and J by 2 bases, with 19 bases between them. CDR1 and CDR2 (germline): WNHNN, SYGVQD (reference sequence). For the CDR3, the DNA is TGCGCCAGCCCGGATTGGACGGACACCACCTACGAGCAGTACTTC. Translation gives CASPDWTDTTYEQYF.

The V call is TRBV30, the J call TRBJ1-1; D may be TRBD1 (5 bases). CDR1 is GTSNPN and CDR2 is SVGIG in the germline V gene (reference sequence). The V and J ends lost 0 bases and 0 bases respectively, with 5 bases between them. The CDR3 sequence is 13 residues long. CDR3 sequence: CAWSVGLNTEAFF. CDR3 bases: TGTGCCTGGAGTGTGGGGCTGAACACTGAAGCTTTCTTT.

The V gene is TRBV5-4, the J gene TRBJ2-7; no clear D gene. V was shortened by 0 bases and J by 0 bases, with 13 bases between the two germline ends. CDR1 SGHNT and CDR2 YYREEE come from the germline V gene (reference sequence). This CDR3 contains 16 residues. The CDR3 bases are TGTGCCAGCAGCTTGGAATCTGAGGTGAGCTCCTACGAGCAGTACTTC. Encoded protein: CASSLESEVSSYEQYF.

The chain couples TRBV7-9 to TRBJ2-7; D might be TRBD2 (5 bases). V dropped 1 base and J dropped 6 bases, with 10 bases sitting between them. Germline V gene sequence: CDR1 SEHNR, CDR2 FQNEAQ (reference sequence). The CDR3 covers 13 residues. The CDR3 sequence is CASSLGGPGEQYF. The CDR3 coding sequence is TGTGCCAGCAGCTTAGGAGGGCCGGGCGAGCAGTACTTC.